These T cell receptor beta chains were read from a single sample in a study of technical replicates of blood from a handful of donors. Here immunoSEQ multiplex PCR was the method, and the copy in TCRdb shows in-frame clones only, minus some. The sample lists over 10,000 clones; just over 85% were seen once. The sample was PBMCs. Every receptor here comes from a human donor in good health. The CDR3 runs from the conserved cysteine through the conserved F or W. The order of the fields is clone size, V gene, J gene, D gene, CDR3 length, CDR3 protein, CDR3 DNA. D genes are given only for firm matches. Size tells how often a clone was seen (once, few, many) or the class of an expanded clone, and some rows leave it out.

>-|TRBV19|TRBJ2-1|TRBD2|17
CASSIEWTSGIYNEQFF
TGTGCCAGTAGTATAGAATGGACTAGCGGGATCTACAATGAGCAGTTCTTC
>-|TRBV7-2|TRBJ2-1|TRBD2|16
CASSLVSSGNYNEQFF
TGTGCCAGCAGCTTAGTATCTAGCGGGAACTACAATGAGCAGTTCTTC
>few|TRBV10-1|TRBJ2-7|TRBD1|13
CASKGAGEGEQYF
TGCGCCAGCAAGGGGGCAGGGGAAGGCGAGCAGTACTTC
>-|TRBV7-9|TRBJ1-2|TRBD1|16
CASSSGQGGIDYGYTF
TGTGCCAGCAGCTCTGGACAGGGTGGGATAGACTATGGCTACACCTTC
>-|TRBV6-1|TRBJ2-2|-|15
CASSVSRADTGELFF
TGTGCCAGCAGTGTATCGAGAGCGGACACCGGGGAGCTGTTTTTT
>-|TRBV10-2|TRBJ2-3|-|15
CASSDQLIGTDTQYF
TGCGCCAGCAGTGACCAACTAATCGGCACAGATACGCAGTATTTT
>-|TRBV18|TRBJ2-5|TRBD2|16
CASSKTSPKPQETQYF
TGTGCCAGCTCAAAGACTAGCCCTAAACCCCAAGAGACCCAGTACTTC
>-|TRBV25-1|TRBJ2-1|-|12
CASSEWGVEQFF
TGTGCCAGCAGTGAATGGGGGGTTGAGCAGTTCTTC
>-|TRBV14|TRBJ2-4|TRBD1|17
CASSQIQGAGAKNIQYF
TGTGCCAGCAGCCAAATACAGGGGGCGGGAGCCAAAAACATTCAGTACTTC
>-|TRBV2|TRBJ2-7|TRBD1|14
CASSGQGRSYEQYF
TGTGCCAGCAGTGGACAGGGTCGCTCCTACGAGCAGTACTTC
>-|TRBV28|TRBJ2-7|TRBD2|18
CASSLFLGLAGVSYEQYF
TGTGCCAGCAGTCTCTTCCTGGGACTAGCGGGAGTCTCCTACGAGCAGTACTTC
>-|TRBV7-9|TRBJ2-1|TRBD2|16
CASSLVWTSSYNEQFF
TGTGCCAGCAGCTTAGTGTGGACTAGCTCCTACAATGAGCAGTTCTTC
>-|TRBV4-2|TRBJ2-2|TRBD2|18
CASSQDEAGLGGGGELFF
TGTGCCAGCAGCCAAGACGAAGCGGGACTAGGGGGTGGCGGGGAGCTGTTTTTT